What follows are 5 T cell receptor beta chains derived from one specimen sequenced in a study of CXCR3-negative and CXCR3-positive naive CD8 T cells. The authors prepared UMI-labeled TRB cDNA libraries by 5' RACE. From its re-call of the 5' RACE reads, TCRdb lists each CDR3 protein once, without DNA. This table holds fewer than 60,000 distinct CDR3 sequences. The sequenced sample was memory CD8+ T cells from blood. Receptors originate from a human donor in good health. Some clones in this sample may be carry-over from other donors' samples.

The genes are TRBV19 and TRBJ1-5; TCRdb's D call of TRBD1 is untestable without DNA. The CDR3 loop spans 18 amino acids. The germline gives CDR1 LNHDA, CDR2 SQIVND (reference sequence). CDR3 residues: CASSPSTPGQQLSQPQHF.

The chain links TRBV20-1 to TRBJ1-2; TCRdb's assignment of TRBD1 cannot be checked, as there is no DNA. The CDR3 is made up of 17 amino acids. CDR1 DFQATT and CDR2 SNEGSKA come from the germline V gene (reference sequence). The CDR3 sequence is CSARRTGGEAPNYGYTF.

This CDR3 reads CASSPRDYLYQETQYF. The chain has TRBV6-6 and TRBJ2-5; TCRdb names TRBD2, which stays unverified in the absence of DNA. This CDR3 has 16 residues. Germline values: CDR1 MNHNY, CDR2 SVGAGI (reference sequence).

The chain couples TRBV25-1 to TRBJ2-7. This CDR3 comprises 14 residues. Germline values: CDR1 MGHDK, CDR2 SYGVNS. CDR3 sequence: CASIIGTESYEQYF.

The chain links TRBV6-6 to TRBJ2-5; TCRdb lists TRBD1, though no DNA is available to test this call. Germline lookup yields CDR1 MNHNY and CDR2 SVGAGI (reference sequence). This CDR3 has 16 residues. CDR3 amino acids: CASSYSRTGAQETQYF.